A single sample gave rise to the 16 T cell receptor beta chains below, sequenced in a study of PD-L1 blockade in urothelial cancer. Described time point: pretreatment peripheral blood. Method: immunoSEQ multiplex PCR; TCRdb's copy keeps in-frame clones and lacks some. This sample has tens of thousands of clones; around 90% occur once, and the top ten carry under 2%. The sequencing used PBMCs, collected around atezolizumab (anti-PD-L1) treatment. The receptors derive from a man between 60 and 70 years old with urothelial cancer.

This chain joins TRBV9 and TRBJ2-3; 9 bases line up with TRBD2. This CDR3 spans 18 amino acids. CDR1 and CDR2 from the germline V gene are SGDLS and YYNGEE. Trimming removed 3 bases from V and 4 bases from J; junction bases left unmatched: 15. CDR3 sequence (DNA): TGTGCCAGCAGCGCCCGAAACCCGGGGACTAGCTTCGCAGATACGCAGTATTTT. Amino acid sequence: CASSARNPGTSFADTQYF. Full variable domain (outside the CDR3, taken from reference TRBV9 and TRBJ2-3): DSGVTQTPKHLITATGQRVTLRCSPRSGDLSVYWYQQSLDQGLQFLIQYYNGEERAKGNILERFSAQQFPDLHSELNLSSLELGDSALYFCASSARNPGTSFADTQYFGPGTRLTVL.

The rearrangement joins TRBV5-1 to TRBJ2-5; a possible D gene is TRBD2 (5 bases). The CDR3 runs 13 residues. CDR1 SGHRS and CDR2 YFSETQ come from the germline V gene. Between the trimmed V and J ends, which lost 0 bases and 5 bases, there was a span of 8 bases. The CDR3 sequence: CASSLEREETQYF. The CDR3 region has the DNA TGCGCCAGCAGCTTGGAGAGGGAGGAGACCCAGTACTTC.

V usage is TRBV11-3 and J usage is TRBJ2-3; a weak D match, TRBD2 (6 bases). V was trimmed by 4 bases and J by 10 bases, leaving 15 bases between them. Germline V lookup: CDR1 SGHNT, CDR2 YENEEA. This CDR3 spans 13 amino acids. In nucleotides, the CDR3 is TGTGCCAGCAGCTCCAAGGCGGGACGGGCGCAGTATTTT. It translates to CASSSKAGRAQYF.

The genes are TRBV15 and TRBJ2-1, with D perhaps matching TRBD1 (5 bases). Germline-derived CDR1 and CDR2 are LNHNV and YYDKDF (reference sequence). This CDR3 contains 15 residues. Trimming cost V 8 bases and J 6 bases, with 20 bases left between them. CDR3 residues: CATHDSTLWINEQFF. Written as DNA, the CDR3 is TGTGCCACCCACGACAGCACCCTATGGATCAATGAGCAGTTCTTC.

The chain recombines TRBV11-2 with TRBJ2-2; D may be TRBD1 (6 bases). CDR1 and CDR2 (germline): SGHAT, FQNNGV. V lost 5 bases and J lost 4, with 11 bases in between. The CDR3 runs 14 residues. The CDR3 region has the DNA TGTGCCAGCAGCCCGCTACAGGGCACCGGGGAGCTGTTTTTT. Translation: CASSPLQGTGELFF.

This clone was counted a single time. This chain uses TRBV7-3 with TRBJ2-1, with D possibly being TRBD2 (6 bases). Trimming took off 2 bases at V and 3 bases at J, with 20 bases between the two ends. This CDR3 spans 18 amino acids. Germline CDR1 reads SGHTA; CDR2 reads FQGTGA. The DNA for the CDR3 is TGTGCCAGCAGCTTATTTGGCCGGGTAATCGGGGGCTACAATGAGCAGTTCTTC. The encoded protein is CASSLFGRVIGGYNEQFF.

The chain combines TRBV19 with TRBJ1-2; 11 bases align to TRBD1. Germline V gene lookup returns CDR1 LNHDA and CDR2 SQIVND (reference sequence). This CDR3 contains 14 residues. V was clipped by 5 bases and J by 8 bases; unmatched bases: 7. CDR3 amino acids: CASSPGQGVSGYTF. CDR3 coding DNA: TGTGCCAGTAGTCCGGGACAGGGGGTATCCGGCTACACCTTC.

The genes are TRBV11-3 and TRBJ2-1; 8 bases line up with TRBD1. Germline values: CDR1 SGHNT, CDR2 YENEEA. This CDR3 has 16 amino acids. V dropped 4 bases and J dropped 3; count of bases not matched to a gene: 8. Written as DNA, the CDR3 is TGTGCCAGCAGCTCCGACAGGGGCGCGGACTACAATGAGCAGTTCTTC. Translation: CASSSDRGADYNEQFF.

The rearrangement uses TRBV9 and TRBJ1-1; D remains unclear. The V end was cut by 0 bases, the J end by 0 bases, with 9 bases between. The CDR3 consists of 15 residues. Germline CDR1 is SGDLS and CDR2 is YYNGEE. CDR3 DNA: TGTGCCAGCAGCGTAGTCGCAGGTCTGAACACTGAAGCTTTCTTT. This sequence encodes CASSVVAGLNTEAFF.

The chain recombines TRBV5-6 with TRBJ1-2; D is ambiguous. Germline loops: CDR1 SGHDT, CDR2 YYEEEE. The CDR3 length is 11 residues. V was clipped by 2 bases and J by 8 bases, with 7 bases between them. DNA for the CDR3: TGTGCCAGCAGCTTCCTAGGCGGCTACACCTTC. It translates to CASSFLGGYTF.

This chain uses TRBV5-1 with TRBJ2-3, with 7 bases lining up with TRBD2. Germline assignment: CDR1 SGHRS and CDR2 YFSETQ. Losses at the gene ends were 0 bases for V and 3 bases for J; bases not matched to a gene: 4. CDR3 length: 15 residues. The CDR3 sequence: CASSLVGGRTDTQYF. As DNA, the CDR3 is TGCGCCAGCAGCTTGGTTGGCGGGAGAACAGATACGCAGTATTTT.

This chain links TRBV4-1 with TRBJ2-7, with TRBD1 matching over 8 bases. Germline values: CDR1 MGHRA, CDR2 YSYEKL. The CDR3 consists of 15 residues. V trimming: 1 base; J trimming: 4 bases; junction bases outside the gene matches: 6. CDR3 sequence reads: CASSQGPGGAYEQYF. The CDR3, as DNA: TGCGCCAGCAGCCAAGGCCCAGGGGGCGCGTACGAGCAGTACTTC.

This clone occurred many times. V gene TRBV5-6 combines with J gene TRBJ1-2, with D unclear. The CDR3 length is 15 residues. V was cut by 5 bases and J by 2 bases, with 16 bases left in between. CDR1 and CDR2 from the germline V gene are SGHDT and YYEEEE. The CDR3 nucleotides read TGTGCCAGCAGTTATGGAGAATTCTCCAACTATGGCTACACCTTC. Translating gives CASSYGEFSNYGYTF.

The rearrangement uses TRBV19 and TRBJ2-7; D may be TRBD2 (5 bases). V was cut by 6 bases and J by 4 bases, with 19 bases left in between. This CDR3 has 15 amino acids. Germline CDR1 is LNHDA and CDR2 is SQIVND (reference sequence). Here the CDR3 reads CASRLSASPLYEQYF. As DNA, the CDR3 is TGTGCCAGTAGGCTATCAGCTAGCCCGCTTTACGAGCAGTACTTC.

The V gene is TRBV10-3, the J gene TRBJ2-3, with 13 bases that match TRBD2. J was trimmed by 0 bases and V by 8 bases; bases with no gene match: 8. The CDR3 extends over 17 amino acids. The germline V gene has CDR1 ENHRY and CDR2 SYGVKD. The CDR3 here is CAIGGLAGKTSTDTQYF. The CDR3 region has the DNA TGTGCCATCGGGGGACTAGCGGGGAAGACTAGCACAGATACGCAGTATTTT.

V usage is TRBV5-1 and J usage is TRBJ2-5; unclear D gene. Deletions cut 0 bases from V and 4 bases from J, with 7 bases between. There are 13 residues in the CDR3. CDR1 SGHRS and CDR2 YFSETQ come from the germline V gene. The CDR3 DNA follows: TGCGCCAGCAGCTTGGCCAGGCGAGAGACCCAGTACTTC. It encodes CASSLARRETQYF.